This T cell receptor (beta chain) was captured by sequencing in a study of response to subunit inactivated influenza vaccine. Germline loops: CDR1 LGHNA, CDR2 YNFKEQ. The ends were cut back, 1 base at V and 2 bases at J, with 7 bases in the middle. The CDR3 spans 14 residues. Broader study findings: It was suggested by the authors that few new T cells are recruited by each seasonal influenza vaccination.

This clonotype occurred a few times. The target antigen is unknown. TCRdb ran MiXCR on the RT-PCR reads and lists one entry per CDR3 protein. The data hold roughly 790,000 distinct CDR3 sequences, with around 20% observed a single time. This chain connects TRBV4-2 to TRBJ2-3; D possibly matches TRBD1 or TRBD2 (5 bases each). The sample in question was PBMCs from blood, obtained more than 4 days after vaccination. The sequence came from a man aged 50 to 59 who received an inactivated influenza vaccine. CDR3 coding DNA: TGTGCCAGCAGCCAAGCGGGGCCCACAGATACGCAGTATTTT. Residues: CASSQAGPTDTQYF.